The clone carrying this T cell receptor beta chain has at least ten counts. The entry originates in a study of Graves' ophthalmopathy and Graves' hyperthyroidism. PBMCs were density-gradient isolated from about 9.6 ml fresh blood. Amplification targeted the TCR beta CDR3 regions, with RNA transcripts as the source material. Investigators did first-round RT-PCR with HTBI primers, then second-round multiplex PCR. TCRdb re-called the multiplex PCR reads through MiXCR, storing one row per CDR3 protein. In the table there are around 470,000 distinct CDR3 sequences, around 15% of which are singletons. The receptor was isolated from a woman in her twenties or thirties with Graves' ophthalmopathy. The sequenced sample was blood.

The CDR3, as DNA: TGCGCCAGCAGACAAGACCCGAGGGGTGAAAAACTGTTTTTT. It specifies CASRQDPRGEKLFF. The V and J genes are TRBV5-1 and TRBJ1-4; TRBD1 might be the D (5 bases). The CDR3 covers 14 residues. Germline assignment: CDR1 SGHRS and CDR2 YFSETQ. The V and J ends lost 5 bases and 7 bases respectively, with 15 bases between them.